These T cell receptor beta chains were read from a single sample in a study of shared clonotypes between healthy human individuals. This table comes from immunoSEQ multiplex PCR, and its TCRdb copy is limited to in-frame clones, with some not included. The data contain about 2.4 million clones, about 92% of them singletons. Sequencing was carried out using naive CD4+ T cells sorted from blood. These receptors all stem from a man younger than 35 in good health. Each CDR3 is given with its conserved first and last residue. Each record gives: J gene, clone size, D gene, V gene, CDR3 length, CDR3 protein, CDR3 DNA. The D gene is left open where the match is weak. A row's size may be missing; if present it is once, few, many or a size class.

>TRBJ2-6|once|-|TRBV5-1|15
CASREARTGANVLTF
TGCGCCAGCCGCGAAGCGAGGACTGGGGCCAACGTCCTGACTTTC
>TRBJ2-3|-|TRBD2|TRBV15|15
CATSTSGGITDTQYF
TGTGCCACCAGCACTAGCGGGGGGATCACAGATACGCAGTATTTT
>TRBJ2-1|-|TRBD2|TRBV7-2|16
CASSSGLAGGGGEQFF
TGTGCCAGCAGCTCGGGACTAGCGGGAGGAGGTGGTGAGCAGTTCTTC
>TRBJ2-7|once|-|TRBV2|14
CASSDRRRSYEQYF
TGTGCCAGCAGTGATCGGAGGCGCTCCTACGAGCAGTACTTC
>TRBJ1-1|-|TRBD1|TRBV29-1|12
CSVGQGDTEAFF
TGCAGCGTTGGACAGGGCGACACTGAAGCTTTCTTT
>TRBJ2-3|-|-|TRBV5-5|14
CASSVGLGTDTQYF
TGTGCCAGCAGCGTGGGTCTTGGCACAGATACGCAGTATTTT
>TRBJ2-5|-|-|TRBV28|12
CASSPQGETQYF
TGTGCCAGCAGTCCGCAGGGAGAGACCCAGTACTTC
>TRBJ2-3|-|-|TRBV5-1|14
CASSLTGLTDTQYF
TGCGCCAGCAGCTTAACCGGGCTCACAGATACGCAGTATTTT
>TRBJ1-2|-|-|TRBV28|14
CASSFTGELSGYTF
TGTGCCAGCAGTTTTACCGGGGAGCTGTCTGGCTACACCTTC
>TRBJ1-1|few|-|TRBV2|13
CASSVTENTEAFF
TGTGCCAGCAGCGTTACAGAGAACACTGAAGCTTTCTTT
>TRBJ1-1|-|TRBD1|TRBV6-6|15
CASRPWTGSNTEAFF
TGTGCCAGCAGACCTTGGACAGGGTCTAACACTGAAGCTTTCTTT
>TRBJ2-1|-|TRBD2|TRBV7-7|14
CASSPSSGSFEQFF
TGTGCTAGCAGCCCGTCTAGCGGGAGTTTTGAGCAGTTCTTC
>TRBJ2-1|-|TRBD2|TRBV6-6|16
CASSYPGLAATNEQFF
TGTGCCAGCAGTTACCCGGGACTAGCGGCGACTAATGAGCAGTTCTTC
>TRBJ2-4|-|-|TRBV20-1|11
CSASAGDIQYF
TGCAGTGCTTCGGCAGGGGACATTCAGTACTTC
>TRBJ2-1|once|TRBD2|TRBV5-6|13
CATAIAGVTEQFF
TGTGCCACCGCGATAGCGGGAGTAACTGAGCAGTTCTTC
>TRBJ2-2|-|-|TRBV29-1|13
CSVEWRNTGELFF
TGCAGCGTTGAGTGGAGGAACACCGGGGAGCTGTTTTTT
>TRBJ1-5|-|TRBD1|TRBV6-1|14
CASSGTGGWQPQHF
TGTGCCAGCAGTGGCACAGGGGGTTGGCAGCCCCAGCATTTT
>TRBJ1-2|-|TRBD1|TRBV7-2|15
CASSLRQGWGYGYTF
TGTGCCAGCAGCCTAAGACAGGGGTGGGGTTATGGCTACACCTTC
>TRBJ1-5|-|-|TRBV9|14
CASSVDPDLQPQHF
TGTGCCAGCAGCGTAGATCCGGACTTACAGCCCCAGCATTTT
>TRBJ1-1|-|TRBD1|TRBV5-1|14
CASSYSTGGTEAFF
TGCGCCAGCAGCTACTCGACAGGGGGGACTGAAGCTTTCTTT
>TRBJ2-1|-|-|TRBV6-1|15
CASSPLASSYNEQFF
TGTGCCAGCAGCCCTTTGGCTTCTTCCTACAATGAGCAGTTCTTC
>TRBJ2-4|once|-|TRBV11-3|17
CASSLESRQEVKNIQYF
TGTGCCAGCAGCTTAGAGAGTCGGCAGGAGGTCAAAAACATTCAGTACTTC
>TRBJ2-1|-|-|TRBV7-9|12
CALGGGLGEQFF
TGTGCCCTCGGTGGGGGGCTGGGGGAGCAGTTCTTC
>TRBJ2-7|-|-|TRBV7-2|13
CASSLQRYMEQYF
TGTGCCAGCAGCCTCCAACGGTACATGGAGCAGTACTTC
>TRBJ2-3|-|TRBD1|TRBV7-2|16
CASSRKGAYGPDTQYF
TGTGCCAGCAGTCGCAAGGGGGCCTACGGCCCAGATACGCAGTATTTT
>TRBJ1-6|few|-|TRBV18|13
CASSPGNNSPLHF
TGTGCCAGCTCACCCGGAAATAATTCACCCCTCCACTTT
>TRBJ2-7|-|-|TRBV7-2|15
CASSDPGSRPYEQYF
TGTGCCAGCAGCGACCCAGGGAGTAGGCCCTACGAGCAGTACTTC
>TRBJ2-2|-|-|TRBV7-2|14
CASRPDWNTGELFF
TGTGCCAGCAGACCCGACTGGAACACCGGGGAGCTGTTTTTT
>TRBJ2-7|-|-|TRBV20-1|11
CSAETGYEQYF
TGCAGTGCCGAGACGGGCTACGAGCAGTACTTC
>TRBJ2-7|-|TRBD1|TRBV7-2|15
CASSRLRDRTYEQYF
TGTGCCAGCAGCCGGCTCCGGGACAGAACCTACGAGCAGTACTTC
>TRBJ1-6|-|-|TRBV11-2|16
CASSLDSYQRNSPLHF
TGTGCCAGCAGCTTAGACTCGTACCAGCGTAATTCACCCCTCCACTTT
>TRBJ2-7|-|-|TRBV30|17
CAWSVRRSGEDSYEQYF
TGTGCCTGGAGTGTACGGCGGTCGGGCGAAGACTCCTACGAGCAGTACTTC
>TRBJ2-7|-|-|TRBV27|15
CASSLTPPGAYEQYF
TGTGCCAGCAGTTTAACTCCTCCGGGGGCCTACGAGCAGTACTTC
>TRBJ1-2|-|TRBD1|TRBV7-6|15
CASSQGQAVPTGYTF
TGTGCCAGCAGCCAAGGACAGGCAGTACCCACGGGCTACACCTTC
>TRBJ2-6|-|TRBD1|TRBV5-6|17
CASKNTGGRSGANVLTF
TGTGCCAGCAAAAATACAGGGGGCCGCTCTGGGGCCAACGTCCTGACTTTC
>TRBJ1-6|-|-|TRBV30|11
CAWSGGGALHF
TGTGCCTGGAGTGGGGGCGGGGCTCTCCACTTT
>TRBJ2-6|-|-|TRBV29-1|14
CSAGASSGANVLTF
TGCAGCGCCGGGGCCAGCTCTGGGGCCAACGTCCTGACTTTC
>TRBJ1-1|-|-|TRBV18|13
CASSLTANTEAFF
TGTGCCAGCTCACTCACAGCGAACACTGAAGCTTTCTTT
>TRBJ2-5|-|TRBD1|TRBV6-1|15
CASSERGRGRETQYF
TGTGCCAGCAGTGAACGCGGCAGGGGGCGGGAGACCCAGTACTTC
>TRBJ2-2|-|TRBD2|TRBV29-1|14
CSALAGTNTGELFF
TGCAGCGCGCTAGCGGGGACAAACACCGGGGAGCTGTTTTTT
>TRBJ2-6|-|TRBD1|TRBV4-3|19
CASSQVGRGRDSGANVLTF
TGCGCCAGCAGCCAAGTGGGTAGGGGGCGCGACTCTGGGGCCAACGTCCTGACTTTC
>TRBJ1-1|-|-|TRBV6-6|13
CASISQGNTEAFF
TGTGCCAGCATCTCGCAGGGGAACACTGAAGCTTTCTTT
>TRBJ2-2|-|-|TRBV14|17
CASSQDLLIANTGELFF
TGTGCCAGCAGCCAAGATCTACTTATTGCGAACACCGGGGAGCTGTTTTTT
>TRBJ2-1|-|-|TRBV30|15
CAWSGGISSYNEQFF
TGTGCCTGGAGTGGGGGCATTTCCTCCTACAATGAGCAGTTCTTC